The next 14 T cell receptor beta chains were all read from a single sample in a study of blood T cell repertoires in COVID-19. Only in-frame clones appear in the TCRdb table, and some are missing; sequencing was by immunoSEQ multiplex PCR. The data contain about 170,000 clones, about 88% of them seen just once; the ten biggest clones take up around 2.5%. Sequenced input: peripheral blood. The receptors originated from a woman aged 80 or over with COVID-19, enrolled during active disease.

J is TRBJ2-1 and V is TRBV3-1 (or the pseudogene TRBV3-2); 7 nucleotides align to TRBD2. After removal of 4 bases from V and 3 bases from J, the junction contained 9 bases not matched to a gene. Germline values: CDR1 LGHDT, CDR2 YNNKEL (reference sequence). The CDR3 covers 16 residues. CDR3 sequence: CASSPERLARYNEQFF. For the CDR3, the DNA is TGTGCCAGCAGCCCAGAAAGACTAGCTCGCTACAATGAGCAGTTCTTC.

The gene calls are TRBV6-5 and TRBJ2-3; D gene unclear. Looked up from germline, CDR1 is MNHEY and CDR2 is SVGAGI. There are 11 residues in the CDR3. Trimming removed 8 bases at V and 6 bases at J, with 9 bases between. The CDR3 region is CASGYSDTQYF. In DNA form, the CDR3 reads TGTGCCAGCGGCTATAGCGATACGCAGTATTTT.

The chain recombines TRBV6-5 with TRBJ2-2; TRBD2 agrees at 8 bases. The germline gives CDR1 MNHEY, CDR2 SVGAGI. The CDR3 is 15 amino acids. V lost 10 bases, J lost 6 bases, and 13 bases stayed unmatched. In DNA, the CDR3 is TGTGCCATCCCCTTTCCGGGAGGGCCCGCCGGGGAGCTGTTTTTT. It is translated as CAIPFPGGPAGELFF.

The chain links TRBV19 to TRBJ2-1; no clear D gene. Trimming cost V 3 bases and J 8 bases, with 26 bases left between them. This CDR3 is built from 18 residues. Germline lookup yields CDR1 LNHDA and CDR2 SQIVND (reference sequence). The CDR3 spells CASSINGLRLRPGDEQFF. The CDR3 bases are TGTGCCAGTAGTATCAATGGGCTACGCCTACGGCCCGGTGATGAGCAGTTCTTC.

The CDR3 DNA is TGTGCCAGCAGGGAACAGGGCTACAATGAGCAGTTCTTC. Translation: CASREQGYNEQFF. The gene calls are TRBV25-1 and TRBJ2-1, with a possible D match to TRBD1 (6 bases). The CDR3 totals 13 residues. Germline values: CDR1 MGHDK, CDR2 SYGVNS. Between the trimmed V and J ends, which lost 6 bases and 3 bases, there was a span of 9 bases.

V and J are TRBV4-3 and TRBJ2-1; 16 nucleotides align to TRBD2. Germline CDR1 reads LGHNA; CDR2 reads YSLEER. The CDR3 loop spans 17 amino acids. V was clipped by 0 bases and J by 7 bases; unmatched bases: 3. The CDR3 nucleotides are TGCGCCAGCAGCCAAGAGGGACTAGCGGGAGGGTTGAATGAGCAGTTCTTC. Translating gives CASSQEGLAGGLNEQFF.

The rearrangement uses TRBV6-5 and TRBJ2-3, with D tentatively TRBD2 (5 bases). The CDR3 totals 15 residues. The V end was cut by 0 bases, the J end by 4 bases, with 11 bases between. Germline values: CDR1 MNHEY, CDR2 SVGAGI. CDR3 region: CASSYSPTTPDTQYF. Here the CDR3 DNA reads TGTGCCAGCAGTTACTCCCCGACTACGCCAGATACGCAGTATTTT.

The chain employs TRBV14 and TRBJ2-3; D is possibly TRBD2 (6 bases). This CDR3 is built from 16 residues. V lost 2 bases to trimming and J lost 4 bases, with 16 bases between them. Germline V CDR1 and CDR2: SGHDN, FVKESK. This CDR3 is CASSQNVGLFPDTQYF. DNA of the CDR3: TGTGCCAGCAGCCAAAATGTGGGACTTTTTCCAGATACGCAGTATTTT. Variable domain in full (rest from reference TRBV14 and TRBJ2-3): EAGVTQFPSHSVIEKGQTVTLRCDPISGHDNLYWYRRVMGKEIKFLLHFVKESKQDESGMPNNRFLAERTGGTYSTLKVQPAELEDSGVYFCASSQNVGLFPDTQYFGPGTRLTVL.

The V and J genes are TRBV9 and TRBJ1-4; TRBD1 matches 7 bases. Germline V gives CDR1 SGDLS, CDR2 YYNGEE. The junction had 9 bases not matched to a gene; V was cut back by 4 bases and J by 6 bases. The CDR3 loop spans 15 amino acids. CDR3 region: CASSFTGTDHEKLFF. In nucleotides, the CDR3 is TGTGCCAGCAGCTTTACCGGGACAGATCATGAAAAACTGTTTTTT.

This chain links TRBV18 with TRBJ2-1; 8 nucleotides line up with TRBD2. The CDR3 consists of 14 residues. The V and J ends lost 5 bases and 4 bases, in that order; junction bases with no gene match: 4. Germline values: CDR1 KGHSH, CDR2 LQKENI. CDR3 in DNA: TGTGCCAGCTCAAGCAGCGGGGGTTACAATGAGCAGTTCTTC. Translation gives CASSSSGGYNEQFF.

This sequence joins TRBV15 and TRBJ1-1, with D perhaps matching TRBD1 (5 bases). Germline V CDR1 and CDR2: LNHNV, YYDKDF (reference sequence). This CDR3 has 14 residues. The V gene lost 0 bases and the J gene lost 5 bases, with 10 bases spanning the gap. Here the CDR3 DNA reads TGTGCCACCAGCAGAGACGTAGGGGTGACTGAAGCTTTCTTT. Protein product: CATSRDVGVTEAFF.

This clone has only a few counts. The rearrangement joins TRBV28 to TRBJ2-7; D perhaps matches TRBD1 (6 bases). Germline V gene sequence: CDR1 MDHEN, CDR2 SYDVKM. The germline V and J ends were trimmed by 6 bases and 3 bases, with 15 bases remaining between them. The CDR3 runs 14 residues. The CDR3 DNA follows: TGTGCCAGCAGCGACCCGGGACAACGCTACGAGCAGTACTTC. This translates into CASSDPGQRYEQYF. The whole variable domain, remainder taken from reference TRBV28 and TRBJ2-7, is DVKVTQSSRYLVKRTGEKVFLECVQDMDHENMFWYRQDPGLGLRLIYFSYDVKMKEKGDIPEGYSVSREKKERFSLILESASTNQTSMYLCASSDPGQRYEQYFGPGTRLTVT.

The chain uses TRBV19 and TRBJ1-2, with 10 nucleotides matching TRBD1. The CDR3 runs to 14 residues. V shed 7 bases, J shed 4 bases, and the junction held 6 bases outside the gene matches. Germline CDR1 and CDR2: LNHDA and SQIVND (reference sequence). This CDR3 reads CASTQRQGAYGYTF. In DNA form, the CDR3 reads TGTGCCAGTACCCAGAGACAGGGGGCCTATGGCTACACCTTC.

Only one count was recorded for this clone. The J gene is TRBJ2-6, the V gene TRBV9, with unresolved D. The CDR3 spans 14 residues. CDR1 is SGDLS and CDR2 is YYNGEE in the germline V gene. The V gene lost 5 bases and the J gene lost 0 bases, with 6 bases spanning the gap. The CDR3 nucleotides read TGTGCCAGCAGATCCGGCTCTGGGGCCAACGTCCTGACTTTC. Its translation is CASRSGSGANVLTF.